This T cell receptor beta chain is from a study of blood T cell repertoires in COVID-19 (dated by TCRdb to 2019 to 2021). Looking at the study overall: Collaborator samples came from the United States, Italy and Spain and covered acute and convalescent phases of COVID-19. The dataset comprised deeply sampled blood TCRbeta repertoires from subjects exposed to, actively infected with, or recovered from COVID-19. The repertoires were made available in a free public database intended to serve as a resource for research on the immune response to SARS-CoV-2. The samples were drawn from two sources: the first 160 participants of the ongoing ImmuneRACE study, and 1,000 to 1,500 subjects contributed by 6 global collaborators. Where available, HLA class I and class II types were taken from metadata supplied by the sample provider and were not determined by assay-based typing. The material from the prospective study consisted of cDNA or gDNA derived from T cells, B-cell-depleted T cells, or PBMCs. Nearly every sample came with metadata listing a de-identified subject ID, COVID-19 status, age in years and sex. The paper as a whole reports these results and caveats: The amount of clinical and demographic metadata varied by source and participant and was provided uncurated.

About this clone itself: Its antigen is not yet known. Per-base quality was not reported, and no clone a single base away is much larger than it.

One collaborating source in Seattle enrolled patients during active infection and followed them longitudinally through the course of disease. Each collaborating institution followed its own protocols to collect whole blood in K2EDTA tubes. For TCRbeta analysis, collaborators shipped samples as frozen whole blood, isolated PBMCs, or DNA extracted from either of those sample types. TCRbeta CDR3 regions were amplified from genomic DNA using the immunoSEQ Assay, a bias-controlled multiplex PCR. Per the source publication's procedure: The number of nucleated cells in each sample was estimated by amplification of reference gene primers within the assay. To quantify the absolute abundance of each unique TCRbeta CDR3 rearrangement, sequence reads were collapsed and filtered. For each sample, productive Simpson clonality was calculated as the square root of Simpson's diversity index over productive rearrangements. In TCRdb, the immuneACCESS table is reduced to in-frame sequences with V and J assigned. These tables do not hold every clone; where another copy was compared, an unresolved V gene accounts for under half, and the others remain unexplained. V, J and clone size are taken as reported in that table, and D and trimming were inferred from the DNA itself. The sample yields 250,000 to 300,000 clones; about 90% were counted once. In total, the top ten clones hold roughly 10% of the sample.

The sample was peripheral blood. This TCR was sampled from a woman between 70 and 85 years old with COVID-19, enrolled during active disease.

The CDR3 reads CASTVLAGAITGELFF. The nucleotides are TGTGCCAGCACGGTGTTAGCGGGAGCAATCACCGGGGAGCTGTTTTTT. Recombination linked TRBV2 to TRBJ2-2; 9 bases in the junction line up with TRBD2. The germline V gene provides CDR1 SNHLY and CDR2 FYNNEI. Clipping removes 7 bases from V and 4 bases from J, with 10 as the unmatched junction base count. The CDR3 numbers 16 residues from cysteine through phenylalanine. Of the read, only the CDR3 DNA is kept; its 48 bases are in frame from base 1.